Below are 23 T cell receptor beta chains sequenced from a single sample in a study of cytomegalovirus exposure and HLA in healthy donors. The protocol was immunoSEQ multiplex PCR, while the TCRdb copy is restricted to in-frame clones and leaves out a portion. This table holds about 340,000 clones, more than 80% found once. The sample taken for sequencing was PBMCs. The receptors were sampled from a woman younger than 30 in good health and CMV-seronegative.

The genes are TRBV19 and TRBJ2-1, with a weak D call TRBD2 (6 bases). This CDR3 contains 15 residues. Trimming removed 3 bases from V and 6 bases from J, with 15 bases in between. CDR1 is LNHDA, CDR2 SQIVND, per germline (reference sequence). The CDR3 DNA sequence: TGTGCCAGTAGTATCCGCGGAGGGGCCGCCAATGAGCAGTTCTTC. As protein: CASSIRGGAANEQFF.

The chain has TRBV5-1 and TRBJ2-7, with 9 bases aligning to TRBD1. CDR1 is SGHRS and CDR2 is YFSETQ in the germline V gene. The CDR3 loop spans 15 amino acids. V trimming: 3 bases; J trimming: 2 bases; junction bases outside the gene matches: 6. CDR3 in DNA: TGCGCCAGCAGCTGGGGGGACAGGGTCGCCTACGAGCAGTACTTC. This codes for CASSWGDRVAYEQYF.

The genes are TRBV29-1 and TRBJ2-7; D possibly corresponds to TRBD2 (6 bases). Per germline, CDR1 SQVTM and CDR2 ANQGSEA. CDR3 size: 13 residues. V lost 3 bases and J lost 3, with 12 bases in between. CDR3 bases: TGCAGCGTTGAGTCCCCTAGCGACTACGAGCAGTACTTC. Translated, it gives CSVESPSDYEQYF.

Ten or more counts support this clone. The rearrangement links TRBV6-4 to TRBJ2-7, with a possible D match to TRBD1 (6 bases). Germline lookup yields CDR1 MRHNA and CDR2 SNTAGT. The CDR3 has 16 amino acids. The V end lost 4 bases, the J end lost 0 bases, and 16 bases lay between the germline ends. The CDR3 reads CASSVPGHLSSYEQYF. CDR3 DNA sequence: TGTGCCAGCAGTGTCCCGGGACACCTGAGCTCCTACGAGCAGTACTTC.

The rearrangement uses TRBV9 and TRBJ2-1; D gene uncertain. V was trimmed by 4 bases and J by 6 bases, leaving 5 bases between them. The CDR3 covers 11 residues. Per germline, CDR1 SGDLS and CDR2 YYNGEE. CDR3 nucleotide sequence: TGTGCCAGCAGCCTCGGCAATGAGCAGTTCTTC. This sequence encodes CASSLGNEQFF.

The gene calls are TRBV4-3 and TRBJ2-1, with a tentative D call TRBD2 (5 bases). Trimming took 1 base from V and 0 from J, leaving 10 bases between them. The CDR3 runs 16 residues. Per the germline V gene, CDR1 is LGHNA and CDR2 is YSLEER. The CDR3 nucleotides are TGCGCCAGCAGCCAAGTTACGGGATCCTCCTACAATGAGCAGTTCTTC. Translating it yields CASSQVTGSSYNEQFF.

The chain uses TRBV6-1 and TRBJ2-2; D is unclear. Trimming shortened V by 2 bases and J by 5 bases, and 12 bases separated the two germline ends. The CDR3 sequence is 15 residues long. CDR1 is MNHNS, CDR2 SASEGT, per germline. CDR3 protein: CASSEHLSGTGELFF. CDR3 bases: TGTGCCAGCAGTGAACATCTCTCAGGAACCGGGGAGCTGTTTTTT.

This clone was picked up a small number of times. The CDR3 region is CASSLGNGGGETQYF. The CDR3 region has the DNA TGCGCCAGCAGCTTGGGAAACGGGGGTGGAGAGACCCAGTACTTC. The V gene is TRBV5-1, the J gene TRBJ2-5; a weak D match, TRBD2 (6 bases). V lost 0 bases and J lost 4, with 13 bases in between. The germline V gene has CDR1 SGHRS and CDR2 YFSETQ. CDR3 size: 15 residues. The complete variable domain, with remaining parts taken from reference TRBV5-1 and TRBJ2-5, reads KAGVTQTPRYLIKTRGQQVTLSCSPISGHRSVSWYQQTPGQGLQFLFEYFSETQRNKGNFPGRFSGRQFSNSRSEMNVSTLELGDSALYLCASSLGNGGGETQYFGPGTRLLVL.

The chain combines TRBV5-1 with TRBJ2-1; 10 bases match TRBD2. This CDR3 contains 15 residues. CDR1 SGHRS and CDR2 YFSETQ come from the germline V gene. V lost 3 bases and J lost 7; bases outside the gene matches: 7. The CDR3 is CASSWGSGRLNEQFF. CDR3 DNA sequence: TGCGCCAGCAGCTGGGGTAGCGGGAGGCTAAATGAGCAGTTCTTC.

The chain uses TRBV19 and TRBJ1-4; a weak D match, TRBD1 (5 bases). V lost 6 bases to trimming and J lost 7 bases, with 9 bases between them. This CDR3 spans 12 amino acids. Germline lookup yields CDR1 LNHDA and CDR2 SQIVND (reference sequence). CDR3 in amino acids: CASSLGLEKLFF. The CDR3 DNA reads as TGTGCCAGTAGCCTGGGACTTGAAAAACTGTTTTTT.

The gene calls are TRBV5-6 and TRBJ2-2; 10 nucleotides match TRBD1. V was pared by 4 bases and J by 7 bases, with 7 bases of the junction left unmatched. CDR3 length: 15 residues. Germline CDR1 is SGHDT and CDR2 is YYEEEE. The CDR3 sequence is CASSMGQGFNGELFF. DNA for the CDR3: TGTGCCAGCAGCATGGGACAGGGGTTTAACGGGGAGCTGTTTTTT.

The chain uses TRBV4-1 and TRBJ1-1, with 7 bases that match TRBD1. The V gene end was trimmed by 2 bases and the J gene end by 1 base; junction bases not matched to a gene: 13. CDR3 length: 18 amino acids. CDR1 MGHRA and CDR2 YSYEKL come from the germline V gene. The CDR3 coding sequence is TGCGCCAGCAGCCAACCTAGGACCAGGGGGACAGCGAACACTGAAGCTTTCTTT. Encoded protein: CASSQPRTRGTANTEAFF.

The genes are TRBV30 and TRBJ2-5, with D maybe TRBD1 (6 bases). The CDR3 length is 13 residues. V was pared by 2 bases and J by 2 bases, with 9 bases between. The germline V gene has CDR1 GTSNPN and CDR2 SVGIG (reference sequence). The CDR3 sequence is CAWSWGQQETQYF. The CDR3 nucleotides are TGTGCCTGGAGTTGGGGACAACAAGAGACCCAGTACTTC.

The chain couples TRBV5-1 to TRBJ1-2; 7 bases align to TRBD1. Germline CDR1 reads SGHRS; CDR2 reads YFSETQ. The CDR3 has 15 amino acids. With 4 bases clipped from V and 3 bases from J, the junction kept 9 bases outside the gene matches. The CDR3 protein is CASSETGEVDYGYTF. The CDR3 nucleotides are TGCGCCAGCAGCGAAACAGGGGAAGTTGACTATGGCTACACCTTC.

For the CDR3, the DNA is TGTGCCAGCAGCACCGGGACAGGGCGCTATGGCTACACCTTC. Protein sequence: CASSTGTGRYGYTF. The chain employs TRBV5-6 and TRBJ1-2, with 9 bases fitting TRBD1. The CDR3 length is 14 residues. Germline values: CDR1 SGHDT, CDR2 YYEEEE. The ends lost 4 bases at V and 4 bases at J; junction bases unmatched: 5. The full variable domain, its missing parts supplied by reference TRBV5-6 and TRBJ1-2, is DAGVTQSPTHLIKTRGQQVTLRCSPKSGHDTVSWYQQALGQGPQFIFQYYEEEERQRGNFPDRFSGHQFPNYSSELNVNALLLGDSALYLCASSTGTGRYGYTFGSGTRLTVV.

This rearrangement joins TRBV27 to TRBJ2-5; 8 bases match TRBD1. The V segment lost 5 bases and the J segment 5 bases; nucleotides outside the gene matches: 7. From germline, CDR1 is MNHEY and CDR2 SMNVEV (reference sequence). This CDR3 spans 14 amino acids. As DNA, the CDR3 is TGTGCCAGCAGTCGAGCAGGGGGCGAGGAGACCCAGTACTTC. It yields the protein CASSRAGGEETQYF.

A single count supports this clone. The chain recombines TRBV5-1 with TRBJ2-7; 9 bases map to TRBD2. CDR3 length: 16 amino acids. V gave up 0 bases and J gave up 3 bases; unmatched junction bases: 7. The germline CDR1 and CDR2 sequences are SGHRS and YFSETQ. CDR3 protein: CASSLVASGTNYEQYF. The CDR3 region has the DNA TGCGCCAGCAGCTTGGTTGCTAGCGGGACCAACTACGAGCAGTACTTC.

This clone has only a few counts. The CDR3 nucleotides read TGTGCCAGCAGTCTACAGGGACTAGCTCTTGGTGGTTCCTACAATGAGCAGTTCTTC. Encoded protein: CASSLQGLALGGSYNEQFF. This rearrangement joins TRBV28 to TRBJ2-1; 9 bases are shared with TRBD2. The germline gives CDR1 MDHEN, CDR2 SYDVKM. The CDR3 is 19 amino acids. Unmatched junction bases numbered 15, after V lost 5 bases and J lost 1 base.

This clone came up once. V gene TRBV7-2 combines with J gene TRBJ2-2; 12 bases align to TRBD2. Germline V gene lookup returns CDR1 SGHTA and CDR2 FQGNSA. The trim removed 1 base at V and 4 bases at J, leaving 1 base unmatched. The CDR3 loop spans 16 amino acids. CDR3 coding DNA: TGTGCCAGCAGCTTAGGGGGACTAGCGGGCACCGGGGAGCTGTTTTTT. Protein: CASSLGGLAGTGELFF.

The CDR3 loop reads CASSPIAGPQETQYF. CDR3 nucleotides: TGTGCCAGCTCCCCTATAGCGGGGCCCCAAGAGACCCAGTACTTC. The chain links TRBV18 to TRBJ2-5, with TRBD2 matching 8 bases. V shed 6 bases and J 1 base; nucleotides not matched to a gene: 7. This CDR3 contains 15 residues. In germline, CDR1 is KGHSH, CDR2 LQKENI.

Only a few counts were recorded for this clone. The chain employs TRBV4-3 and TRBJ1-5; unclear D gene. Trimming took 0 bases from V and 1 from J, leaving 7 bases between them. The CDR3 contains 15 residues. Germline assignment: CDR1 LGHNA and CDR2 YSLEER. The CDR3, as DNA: TGCGCCAGCAGCCAAGACATGGGCAGCAATCAGCCCCAGCATTTT. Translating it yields CASSQDMGSNQPQHF.

In DNA form, the CDR3 reads TGTGCCAGCAGAGGACAGGGCGAGGATACGCAGTATTTT. Amino acids: CASRGQGEDTQYF. This chain joins TRBV2 and TRBJ2-3; 8 positions match TRBD1. From germline, CDR1 is SNHLY and CDR2 FYNNEI. This CDR3 is built from 13 residues. V was clipped by 6 bases and J by 6 bases; unmatched bases: 5.

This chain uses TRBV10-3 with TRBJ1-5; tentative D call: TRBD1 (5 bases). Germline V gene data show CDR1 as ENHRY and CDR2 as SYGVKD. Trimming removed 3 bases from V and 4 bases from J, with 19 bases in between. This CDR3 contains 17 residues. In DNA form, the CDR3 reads TGTGCCATCAGTGACGGGCAGGGCCAGAGGCAAAATCAGCCCCAGCATTTT. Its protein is CAISDGQGQRQNQPQHF.